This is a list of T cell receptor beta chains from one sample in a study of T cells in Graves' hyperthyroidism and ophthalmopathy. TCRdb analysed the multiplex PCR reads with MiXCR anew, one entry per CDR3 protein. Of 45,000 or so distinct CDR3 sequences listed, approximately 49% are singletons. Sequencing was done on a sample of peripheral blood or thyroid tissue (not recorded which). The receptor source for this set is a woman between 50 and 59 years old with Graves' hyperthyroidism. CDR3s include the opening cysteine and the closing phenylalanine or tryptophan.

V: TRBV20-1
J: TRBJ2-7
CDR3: CSAALRDRDYEQYF

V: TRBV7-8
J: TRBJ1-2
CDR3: CASSKNAGTANYGYTF

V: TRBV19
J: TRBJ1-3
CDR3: CASSTSTGSPSGNTIYF

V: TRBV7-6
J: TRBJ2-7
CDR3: CASSEVREQYF

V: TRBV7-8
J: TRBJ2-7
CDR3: CASSPRGSYEQYF

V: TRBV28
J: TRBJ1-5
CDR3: CASSFSTRNYQPQHF

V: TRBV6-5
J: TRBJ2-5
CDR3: CATLGQQETQYF

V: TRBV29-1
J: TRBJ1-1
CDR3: CSPGHTEAFF

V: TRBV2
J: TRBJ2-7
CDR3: CASSEHLAGSSYGQYF

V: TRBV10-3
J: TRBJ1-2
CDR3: CAISGGTGSTF

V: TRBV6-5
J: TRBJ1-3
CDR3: CASKKGSTDTIYF

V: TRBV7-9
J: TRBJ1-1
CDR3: CASSLARSVEAFF

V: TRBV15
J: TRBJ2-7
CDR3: CATGRGENSYEQYF

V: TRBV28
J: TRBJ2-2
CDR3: CASGTGNTGELFF

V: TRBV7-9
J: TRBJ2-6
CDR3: CASSPGGWRESTGANVLTF

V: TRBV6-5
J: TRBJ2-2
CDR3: CASRFVDPGELFF

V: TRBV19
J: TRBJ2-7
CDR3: CASWGGIEQYF

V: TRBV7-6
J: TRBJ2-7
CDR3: CASSLGGRGGSYEQYF

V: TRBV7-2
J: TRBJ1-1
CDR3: CASSLYGRGSTEAFF

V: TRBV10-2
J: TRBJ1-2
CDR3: CASSGAYYGYTF

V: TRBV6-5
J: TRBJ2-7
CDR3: CATRGNTGELYF

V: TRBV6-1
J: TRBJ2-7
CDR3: CASSPLAFPGEQYF

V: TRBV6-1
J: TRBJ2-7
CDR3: CAISPGGSYEQYF

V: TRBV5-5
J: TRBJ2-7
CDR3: CASSLGLSRGGVEPYEQYF

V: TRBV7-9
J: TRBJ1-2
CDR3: CASSPPGTDFSYTF

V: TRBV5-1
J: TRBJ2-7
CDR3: CASSIRGYEQYF

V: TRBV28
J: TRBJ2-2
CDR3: CASLRTGSTGELFF

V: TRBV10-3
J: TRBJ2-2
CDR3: CAISWGLTNTGELFF

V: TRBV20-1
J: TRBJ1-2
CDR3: CSASPGQGILYGYTF

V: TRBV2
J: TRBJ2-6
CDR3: CASNGGQLHTEAF

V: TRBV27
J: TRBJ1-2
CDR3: CASASAGFGYTF

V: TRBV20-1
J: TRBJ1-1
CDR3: CSASVGARRIMNTEAFF

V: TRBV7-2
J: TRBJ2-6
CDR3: CASQGQSSSGANVLTF

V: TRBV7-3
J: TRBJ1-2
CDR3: CASSPQMDGYTF

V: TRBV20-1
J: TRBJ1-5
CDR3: CSARDMGASNQPQHF

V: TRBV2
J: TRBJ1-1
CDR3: CASSGGPNTEAFF

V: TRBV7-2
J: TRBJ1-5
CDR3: CASSATVDGNQPQHF

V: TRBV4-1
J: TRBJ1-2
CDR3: CASSQDPGMGYGYTF

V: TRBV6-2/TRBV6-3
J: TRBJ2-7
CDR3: CASRGTSGGSYEQYF

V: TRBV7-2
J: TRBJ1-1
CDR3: CASSLGTGPPEAFF

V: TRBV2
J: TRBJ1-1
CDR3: CASSVEWTEAFF

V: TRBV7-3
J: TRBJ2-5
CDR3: CASSWGQGDVRETQYF

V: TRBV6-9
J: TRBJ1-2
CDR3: CASSGQNNYGYTF

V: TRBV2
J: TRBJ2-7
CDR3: CASSVGLAGSEQYF